What follows is one T cell receptor (beta chain) and its context. The data originate from a study of blood T cell repertoires in COVID-19. The overall study: The cDNA or gDNA used as material had been derived from T cells, B-cell-depleted T cells, or PBMCs.

CDR1 and CDR2 (germline): SEHNR, FQNEAQ (reference sequence). The CDR3 is 12 residues long. Per the study methods: Nucleated cell number was recorded as an estimate derived from reference gene primer amplification. The assay was immunoSEQ multiplex PCR, and TCRdb's table has in-frame clones only and misses some. V, J and clone size were drawn from that table, and D and trimming were deduced from the DNA. The repertoire holds approximately 250,000 clones, approximately 90% seen once, with around 4% in the top ten. The source of this sequence is a woman aged 30 to 39 who had recovered from COVID-19. The chain couples TRBV7-9 to TRBJ2-3; maybe TRBD2 (5 bases). The sequenced sample consisted of PBMCs or T cells enriched from blood (not recorded which). CDR3 sequence (DNA): TGTGCTGGTGGTAGCGAGACAGATACGCAGTATTTT. Protein: CAGGSETDTQYF.